This T cell receptor (beta chain) was found in a study of OX40 agonist ivuxolimab in advanced cancers. Study context: Patients treated during dose escalation were battling hepatocellular carcinoma, melanoma, renal cell or head and neck cancer.

Patients were excluded for autoimmune disease history or systemic immunosuppression. The data were produced by immunoSEQ multiplex PCR, yet TCRdb's version contains in-frame clones alone and is incomplete. The table shows roughly 50,000 clones, with 80% to 85% occurring only once. Per germline, CDR1 LNHDA and CDR2 SQIVND (reference sequence). The length of the CDR3 is 15 residues. The V and J ends lost 1 base and 0 bases respectively, with 9 bases between them. About this clone itself: No antigen is known for it.

Study findings and constraints: On average, a greater number of expanded clones characterised CD8+ T cells relative to CD4+. In the 0.1-3.0 mg/kg groups, partial responders showed among the lowest expansion.

The V call is TRBV19, the J call TRBJ1-1; D ambiguous. The receptor was isolated from an adult with an advanced solid tumor such as melanoma, head and neck, liver or kidney cancer. The sequencing here drew on CD4+ or CD8+ T cells sorted from blood, taken in a trial of the OX40 agonist ivuxolimab. The CDR3 DNA follows: TGTGCCAGTAGTATAGTGGGGAGAATGAACACTGAAGCTTTCTTT. The encoded protein is CASSIVGRMNTEAFF. Looking up the rest from reference TRBV19 and TRBJ1-1 gives the full variable domain: DGGITQSPKYLFRKEGQNVTLSCEQNLNHDAMYWYRQDPGQGLRLIYYSQIVNDFQKGDIAEGYSVSREKKESFPLTVTSAQKNPTAFYLCASSIVGRMNTEAFFGQGTRLTVV.